The 2 T cell receptor beta chains reported below all come from one sample, sequenced in a study of monozygotic twins with inflammatory bowel disease. TCRdb re-called the 5' RACE reads; every CDR3 protein appears as one record, without DNA. The listing contains around 370,000 distinct CDR3 sequences. The sequenced sample consisted of blood. All receptors derive from a human donor with ulcerative colitis or Crohn's disease, or a healthy co-twin of an affected twin (not recorded which).

This chain links TRBV3-1 with TRBJ1-1; TCRdb outputs TRBD1, but without DNA this stays unchecked. The CDR3 contains 15 residues. Germline assignment: CDR1 LGHDT and CDR2 YNNKEL (reference sequence). CDR3 sequence: CASSPRGTGSSEAFF.

The chain uses TRBV27 and TRBJ2-7; the TCRdb D gene call, TRBD1, has no DNA to confirm it. The CDR3 has 16 residues. Germline CDR1 is MNHEY and CDR2 is SMNVEV (reference sequence). CDR3 sequence reads: CASSLSAGTGEYEQYF.